A single sample is the source of the 13 T cell receptor beta chains below, sequenced in a study of T cell responses to AZD1222 COVID-19 vaccine. Measured with immunoSEQ multiplex PCR; TCRdb has only the in-frame clones, and not every one. This repertoire shows approximately 170,000 clones, about 91% found once; its top ten account for around 10%. Material: peripheral blood, obtained 28 days after the second AZD1222 dose. These receptors were taken from an adult who received the AZD1222 COVID-19 vaccine.

V and J are TRBV29-1 and TRBJ1-2, with a weak D call TRBD1 (6 bases). This CDR3 spans 15 amino acids. Trimming removed 2 bases from V and 5 bases from J, with 18 bases in between. Germline CDR1 reads SQVTM; CDR2 reads ANQGSEA. The CDR3 is CSVEIRDIYEYGYTF. Here the CDR3 DNA reads TGCAGCGTTGAAATTCGGGACATTTACGAATATGGCTACACCTTC.

This clone was observed once. J is TRBJ1-2 and V is TRBV2; a weak D match, TRBD1 (5 bases). Germline CDR1 and CDR2: SNHLY and FYNNEI. The CDR3 contains 14 residues. V was pared by 8 bases and J by 7 bases, with 20 bases between. CDR3 loop: CASGNSGVGAGYTF. The CDR3 DNA reads TGTGCCAGCGGAAATTCTGGGGTTGGGGCTGGCTACACCTTC.

The V and J genes are TRBV10-3 and TRBJ1-1; tentatively, D is TRBD1 (5 bases). Germline lookup yields CDR1 ENHRY and CDR2 SYGVKD. The V end lost 7 bases, the J end lost 2 bases, and 11 bases lay between the germline ends. The CDR3 sequence is 13 residues long. The DNA for the CDR3 is TGTGCCATCACCGGGACCCTAAACACTGAAGCTTTCTTT. As protein: CAITGTLNTEAFF.

V usage is TRBV24-1 and J usage is TRBJ2-6; 7 bases are shared with TRBD1. CDR3 size: 17 residues. Germline V gene sequence: CDR1 KGHDR, CDR2 SFDVKD. The V segment lost 3 bases and the J segment 0 bases; nucleotides outside the gene matches: 4. CDR3 protein: CATSDVQGFSGANVLTF. The DNA for the CDR3 is TGTGCCACCAGTGATGTACAGGGGTTCTCTGGGGCCAACGTCCTGACTTTC.

The chain combines TRBV15 with TRBJ2-4; unclear D gene. The germline V gene encodes CDR1 LNHNV and CDR2 YYDKDF (reference sequence). The V and J ends lost 0 bases and 0 bases respectively, with 6 bases between them. The length of the CDR3 is 15 residues. CDR3 sequence: CATSRDGLAKNIQYF. The DNA of the CDR3 is TGTGCCACCAGCAGAGACGGGTTAGCCAAAAACATTCAGTACTTC.

This sequence joins TRBV19 and TRBJ1-2; 10 nucleotides align to TRBD1. The CDR3 runs to 15 residues. V lost 4 bases to trimming and J lost 7 bases; unmatched junction nucleotides: 9. Germline-derived CDR1 and CDR2 are LNHDA and SQIVND (reference sequence). The CDR3 protein is CASSTADRGRPGYTF. In DNA form, the CDR3 reads TGTGCCAGTAGTACCGCAGACAGGGGGCGTCCTGGCTACACCTTC.

This clone was observed a single time. This chain uses TRBV9 with TRBJ2-7; D possibly uses TRBD1 or TRBD2 (5 bases each). With 4 bases removed from V and 6 bases from J, the gap between germline ends came to 20 bases. CDR1 is SGDLS, CDR2 YYNGEE, per germline. This CDR3 contains 15 residues. Here the CDR3 DNA reads TGTGCCAGCAGCCCTGGGCAGGGACCTTGGGTCGAGCAGTACTTC. Amino acids: CASSPGQGPWVEQYF.

The rearrangement links TRBV18 to TRBJ1-3; D is unresolved. CDR1 is KGHSH, CDR2 LQKENI, per germline. The length of the CDR3 is 16 residues. Trimming took off 1 base at V and 0 bases at J, with 10 bases between the two ends. Here the CDR3 DNA reads TGTGCCAGCTCACCACGGGCAGAGACCTCTGGAAACACCATATATTTT. It yields the protein CASSPRAETSGNTIYF.

The chain couples TRBV30 to TRBJ2-5; the match to TRBD1 covers 10 bases. Germline CDR1 reads GTSNPN; CDR2 reads SVGIG (reference sequence). The length of the CDR3 is 13 residues. V was pared by 8 bases and J by 7 bases, with 10 bases of the junction left unmatched. CDR3 sequence reads: CATPGQGYATQYF. For the CDR3, the DNA is TGTGCCACCCCGGGACAGGGGTATGCGACCCAGTACTTC.

The V and J genes are TRBV5-1 and TRBJ2-3; 10 nucleotides line up with TRBD2. CDR1 and CDR2 (germline): SGHRS, YFSETQ. CDR3 length: 15 amino acids. The trim removed 2 bases at V and 4 bases at J, leaving 4 bases unmatched. The CDR3 DNA sequence: TGCGCCAGCAGCTTCAGCGGGGGGGCCGCAGATACGCAGTATTTT. This gives the protein CASSFSGGAADTQYF.

In this sample, this clone turned up a few times. The genes are TRBV2 and TRBJ2-5; D tentatively fits TRBD1 or TRBD2 (5 bases each). The CDR3 runs 13 residues. Germline lookup yields CDR1 SNHLY and CDR2 FYNNEI. The V end lost 8 bases, the J end lost 3 bases, and 13 bases lay between the germline ends. CDR3 sequence: CASGGGREETQYF. CDR3 nucleotides: TGTGCCAGCGGTGGGGGAAGGGAAGAGACCCAGTACTTC.

The V call is TRBV5-4, the J call TRBJ2-3; possible D gene TRBD1, 6 bases. The germline V gene encodes CDR1 SGHNT and CDR2 YYREEE (reference sequence). CDR3 length: 14 amino acids. V lost 4 bases and J 0 bases, leaving 9 bases between the germline ends. The CDR3 protein is CASSRTASTDTQYF. CDR3 in DNA: TGTGCCAGCAGCCGGACAGCTAGCACAGATACGCAGTATTTT.

The chain joins TRBV5-5 to TRBJ2-2, with 10 bases matching TRBD1. Germline CDR1 SGHKS, CDR2 YYEKEE (reference sequence). The CDR3 spans 15 residues. J gave up 4 bases and V 4 bases, and 4 bases lay outside the gene matches. The CDR3, as DNA: TGTGCCAGCAGCACGACAGGGGGCATCACCGGGGAGCTGTTTTTT. Its protein is CASSTTGGITGELFF.